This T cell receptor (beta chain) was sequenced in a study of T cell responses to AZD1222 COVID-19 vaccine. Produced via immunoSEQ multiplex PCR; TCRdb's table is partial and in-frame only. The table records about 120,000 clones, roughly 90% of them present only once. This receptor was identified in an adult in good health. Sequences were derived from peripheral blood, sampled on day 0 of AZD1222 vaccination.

The CDR3 here is CASSRTEETQYF. The CDR3 DNA sequence: TGTGCCAGTTCCAGGACGGAAGAGACCCAGTACTTC. The chain joins TRBV25-1 to TRBJ2-5; the D is unclear. V was clipped by 9 bases and J by 3 bases, with 11 bases between them. Germline V lookup: CDR1 MGHDK, CDR2 SYGVNS. The CDR3 covers 12 residues.